The 27 T cell receptor gamma chains listed next were all sequenced from one sample in a study of γδ T cells in repeated Plasmodium falciparum infection. TCRdb re-called the multiplex PCR reads via CATT. The sample lists 30,000 or so gamma-chain clones, roughly 1.4% seen once, with roughly a fifth in the top ten. Bulk repertoires came from Vgamma9/Vdelta2+ or Vdelta2-negative gammadelta T cells flow-sorted from PBMC. The material sequenced was gamma-delta T cells from blood. The receptors come from a pool of human donors (malaria-infected and uninfected, not separated).

This clone was counted at least ten times. This sequence joins TRGV2 and TRGJ1 or TRGJ2. The CDR3 consists of 13 residues. Germline lookup yields CDR1 EGSNGY and CDR2 YDSYNSKV. Trimming removed 2 bases from V and 5 bases from J; junction bases left unmatched: 6. The CDR3 protein is CATWDAKHYKKLF. The DNA of the CDR3 is TGTGCCACCTGGGACGCCAAACATTATAAGAAACTCTTT.

This clone was counted ten times or more. TCRdb's protein, taken from a much larger clone, differs from this DNA's translation at residue 9, likely owing to a read error; the protein displayed comes from the DNA. The gene calls are TRGV3 and TRGJ1 or TRGJ2. CDR1 and CDR2 (germline): VTNTFY, YDVSTARD (reference sequence). J gave up 7 bases and V 2 bases, and 14 bases lay outside the gene matches. The CDR3 sequence is 15 residues long. The CDR3 is CATWDITHEVYKKLF. CDR3 in DNA: TGTGCCACCTGGGACATCACCCATGAAGTATATAAGAAACTCTTT.

This clone was recorded a few times. The TCRdb record carries a much larger clone's protein, which differs from this DNA's translation at residue 10; a read error is the likely cause, and the protein listed here is the DNA translation. The gene calls are TRGV3 and TRGJ1 or TRGJ2. The J gene, left out of TCRdb, was set here by checking the DNA against germline. In germline, CDR1 is VTNTFY, CDR2 YDVSTARD (reference sequence). The CDR3 sequence is 13 residues long. For the CDR3, the DNA is TGTGCCACCTGGGACAGGCTTGGTTATAGGAAACTCTTT. Amino acids: CATWDRLGYRKLF.

The sample holds a few counts of this clone. The protein TCRdb gives is from a much larger clone and does not agree with this DNA's translation at residue 8, likely a read error; the protein shown here comes from the DNA. The chain uses TRGV9 and TRGJ1 or TRGJ2. The J gene, left out of TCRdb, was set here by checking the DNA against germline. After removal of 2 bases from V and 4 bases from J, the junction contained 8 bases not matched to a gene. CDR1 and CDR2 from the germline V gene are GITISATS and ISYDGTV (reference sequence). This CDR3 has 14 amino acids. The CDR3 protein is CALWEASSYYKKLF. DNA for the CDR3: TGTGCCTTGTGGGAGGCCTCGAGCTATTATAAGAAACTCTTT.

This clone was detected many times. TCRdb attributes to this sequence the protein of a much larger clone, which differs from the DNA translation at residue 6; a read error is likely, and the protein displayed is translated from the DNA. The chain carries TRGV9 and TRGJP. This CDR3 spans 17 amino acids. With V trimmed by 2 bases and J by 1 base, 2 bases remained unmatched. CDR1 and CDR2 from the germline V gene are GITISATS and ISYDGTV (reference sequence). DNA of the CDR3: TGTGCCTTGTGGGAGGGAGGGCAAGAGTTGGGCAAAAAAATCAAGGTATTT. Translated, it gives CALWEGGQELGKKIKVF.

On this clone: TCRdb shows a much larger clone's protein in place of this DNA's translation, and the two differ at residue 16, likely through a read error; the protein shown is translated from the DNA. The V call is TRGV4, the J call TRGJ1 or TRGJ2. Looked up from germline, CDR1 is EGSTGY and CDR2 is YDSYTSSV. The CDR3 runs to 18 residues. CDR3 region: CATWDSCSTRGDYYKRLF. The CDR3 bases are TGTGCCACCTGGGATTCCTGCTCAACGCGTGGAGACTATTATAAGAGACTCTTT.

Notes on this clone: The amino acid sequence in TCRdb belongs to a much larger clone and departs from this DNA's translation at residue 11, likely a sequencing read error; the sequence shown is translated from the DNA. Called V gene: TRGV4; the J gene was not called. Germline values: CDR1 EGSTGY, CDR2 YDSYTSSV. The CDR3 length is 13 residues. This CDR3 reads CATWDGAGWFEIF. The CDR3 bases are TGTGCCACCTGGGATGGGGCTGGTTGGTTCGAGATATTT.

This clone was picked up many times. The protein TCRdb gives is from a much larger clone and does not agree with this DNA's translation at residue 6, likely a read error; the protein shown here comes from the DNA. The genes are TRGV9 and TRGJ1 or TRGJ2. Matching the DNA to germline supplied the J gene, which TCRdb does not give. The germline V gene has CDR1 GITISATS and CDR2 ISYDGTV (reference sequence). V dropped 2 bases and J dropped 10; count of bases not matched to a gene: 5. The CDR3 has 11 amino acids. CDR3 sequence reads: CALWEAGKKLF. CDR3 in DNA: TGTGCCTTGTGGGAGGCTGGGAAGAAACTCTTT.

As for this clone: It is unclear where the CDR3 begins or ends on the DNA, so no DNA is shown, and the CDR3 is as TCRdb lists it. The V gene was identified as TRGV4, while no J gene was called. Inclusive of both ends, the CDR3 amounts to 28 amino acids. Germline V CDR1 and CDR2: EGSTGY, YDSYTSSV. The CDR3 loop is CATWIIRNSLAVEQHLLSQVSIGRIQHF.

There are many counts of this clone. TCRdb's entry gives the protein of a much larger clone, which mismatches this DNA's translation at residue 12, likely from a read error; the protein reported here is translated from the DNA. The rearrangement joins TRGV2 to TRGJP2. This CDR3 has 14 amino acids. Per germline, CDR1 EGSNGY and CDR2 YDSYNSKV. The CDR3 DNA reads as TGTGCCACCTGGGACGGGCATAGTGATTGGATCAGGACGTTT. This sequence encodes CATWDGHSDWIRTF.

This clone has a count of ten or more. The likely explanation is a read error, given a far larger clone one base away. Other nucleotide sequences from this sample produce the same CDR3. The genes are TRGV9 and TRGJ1 or TRGJ2. Germline lookup yields CDR1 GITISATS and CDR2 ISYDGTV (reference sequence). This CDR3 has 13 residues. The CDR3 here is CALWEVRYYKKLF. The CDR3 bases are TGTGCCTTGTGGGAGGTGCGGTATTATAAGAAGCTCTTT.

This clone was recorded a few times. This sequence is one base from a far larger clone and is likely a read error. The rearrangement uses TRGV9 and TRGJP. Germline matching of the DNA provided the J gene here, since TCRdb leaves it blank. The CDR3 has 17 residues. The V gene end was trimmed by 4 bases and the J gene end by 7 bases; junction bases not matched to a gene: 10. Per germline, CDR1 GITISATS and CDR2 ISYDGTV (reference sequence). The DNA of the CDR3 is TGTGCCTTGTGGGAAGGGAAGCGGGAGTTGGGCAAAAAAATCAAGGTATTT. Translation gives CALWEGKRELGKKIKVF.

The table lists this clone with many counts. The gene calls are TRGV3 and TRGJ1 or TRGJ2. Germline V CDR1 and CDR2: VTNTFY, YDVSTARD (reference sequence). Trimming cost V 0 bases and J 11 bases; bases outside gene matches: 7. The CDR3 is 12 residues long. CDR3 coding DNA: TGTGCCACCTGGGACAGGCCCTTCCAGAAACTCTTT. Translated: CATWDRPFQKLF.

This clone was detected only a few times. The protein TCRdb lists belongs to a much larger clone and differs from this DNA's translation at residue 8, which points to a read error; the protein shown is made from the DNA. The J gene is TRGJ1 or TRGJ2, the V gene TRGV5. Germline CDR1 is VINAFY and CDR2 is YDVSNSKD. The CDR3 is 14 amino acids. V lost 0 bases to trimming and J lost 3 bases; unmatched junction nucleotides: 5. This chain's CDR3 is CATWDRSSYYKKLF. The CDR3 nucleotides read TGTGCCACCTGGGACAGGTCTAGTTATTATAAGAAACTCTTT.

A word on this clone: The protein held in TCRdb is that of a much larger clone and does not match this DNA's translation at residue 3, likely because of a read error; the protein shown is translated from the DNA. The CDR3: CASWETDWIKTF. Written as DNA, the CDR3 is TGTGCCTCGTGGGAGACTGATTGGATCAAGACGTTT. This chain connects TRGV9 to TRGJP2. TCRdb supplies no J gene; here it was assigned by aligning the nucleotide sequence to germline. This CDR3 has 12 residues. Germline loops: CDR1 GITISATS, CDR2 ISYDGTV (reference sequence).

A remark on this clone: The junction shows a germline mismatch at one end, possibly a read error. The genes are TRGV9 and TRGJP. TCRdb leaves out the J gene; it was filled in here by matching the DNA to germline. The CDR3 is made up of 24 amino acids. Germline V gene lookup returns CDR1 GITISATS and CDR2 ISYDGTV (reference sequence). CDR3 coding DNA: TGTGCCTTGGGGGAGGTGAACCCCCGGGGTCACAATACCCGGCAAGAGTTGGGCAAAAAAATCAAGGTATTT. Protein sequence: CALGEVNPRGHNTRQELGKKIKVF.

Details on this clone: This likely stems from a read error, as it lies one base from a far larger clone. Distinct nucleotide sequences in the sample also encode this CDR3. The V gene was identified as TRGV9, while no J gene was called. CDR3 length equals 11 residues. Germline lookup yields CDR1 GITISATS and CDR2 ISYDGTV (reference sequence). CDR3 residues: CALWGLGKKLF. The CDR3 nucleotides read TGTGCCTTGTGGGGGCTAGGAAAGAAGCTCTTT.

This clone occurred a few times. The TCRdb protein comes from a much larger clone and disagrees with this DNA's translation at residue 6, likely due to a read error; the protein given here is derived from the DNA. This chain connects TRGV4 to TRGJ1 or TRGJ2. Since TCRdb gives no J gene, matching the DNA to germline was used here to assign it. CDR1 and CDR2 (germline): EGSTGY, YDSYTSSV. With V trimmed by 4 bases and J by 10 bases, 7 bases remained unmatched. This CDR3 has 11 residues. The CDR3 DNA is TGTGCCACCTGGGAGCGAAAAAAGAAACTCTTT. This sequence encodes CATWERKKKLF.

By sample fraction, this clone is medium-sized. V usage is TRGV9 and J usage is TRGJ1 or TRGJ2. The CDR3 totals 11 residues. J was trimmed by 14 bases and V by 0 bases; bases with no gene match: 7. Germline V CDR1 and CDR2: GITISATS, ISYDGTV (reference sequence). CDR3 region: CALWEVDEELF. In nucleotides, the CDR3 is TGTGCCTTGTGGGAGGTGGACGAGGAACTCTTT.

This clone was detected a few times. This DNA's translation and the protein TCRdb lists, from a much larger clone, do not match at residue 12, likely due to a read error; the protein shown is translated from the DNA. CDR3: CATWGHIGWFKTF. In nucleotides, the CDR3 is TGTGCCACCTGGGGTCATATTGGTTGGTTCAAGACATTT. Here the V gene is TRGV4, but the J gene went uncalled. CDR1 is EGSTGY and CDR2 is YDSYTSSV in the germline V gene. The CDR3 has 13 amino acids.

Only a few counts were recorded for this clone. The protein that TCRdb holds for this DNA derives from a much larger clone and differs from the translated DNA at residue 14, which likely indicates a read error; the protein shown here is translated from the DNA. The rearrangement links TRGV9 to TRGJP. The J gene was not available in TCRdb and was assigned here by matching the DNA to germline segments. Per the germline V gene, CDR1 is GITISATS and CDR2 is ISYDGTV (reference sequence). The length of the CDR3 is 17 residues. CDR3 sequence (DNA): TGTGCCTTGTGGGAGGTCCCGCAAGAGTTGGGCAAAAAAAACAAGGTATTT. It codes for CALWEVPQELGKKNKVF.

This clone was found many times. The translation of this DNA and the TCRdb protein of a much larger clone differ at residue 6, probably owing to a read error; the protein shown here is translated from the DNA. The rearrangement uses TRGV9 and TRGJ1 or TRGJ2. The CDR3 consists of 11 residues. Losses at the gene ends were 6 bases for V and 8 bases for J; bases not matched to a gene: 7. CDR1 is GITISATS, CDR2 ISYDGTV, per germline (reference sequence). CDR3 region: CALWINHKKLF. For the CDR3, the DNA is TGTGCCTTGTGGATCAATCATAAGAAACTCTTT.

Only a few counts were recorded for this clone. This DNA translates differently at residue 7 from the TCRdb protein, which is that of a much larger clone; a read error is likely, and the protein shown is the DNA's own translation. The V gene is TRGV9, the J gene TRGJ1 or TRGJ2. Unmatched junction bases numbered 6, after V lost 3 bases and J lost 7 bases. CDR3 size: 12 residues. Germline values: CDR1 GITISATS, CDR2 ISYDGTV (reference sequence). In DNA, the CDR3 is TGTGCCTTGTGGGAGCCCAGGTATAAGAAACTCTTT. Its protein is CALWEPRYKKLF.

This clone rates as medium-sized. The J gene is TRGJ1 or TRGJ2, the V gene TRGV2. The trim removed 1 base at V and 11 bases at J, leaving 8 bases unmatched. Germline V lookup: CDR1 EGSNGY, CDR2 YDSYNSKV. The CDR3 loop spans 12 amino acids. CDR3 protein: CATWDGGHEKLF. The CDR3 coding sequence is TGTGCCACCTGGGACGGAGGGCATGAGAAACTCTTT.

This clone occurred a few times. A far bigger clonotype differs at one base, so this is likely a read error. This same CDR3 is encoded by further DNA sequences in the sample. This chain links TRGV9 with TRGJP. No J gene is reported in TCRdb; it was inferred here by comparing the DNA with germline. Germline V gene sequence: CDR1 GITISATS, CDR2 ISYDGTV (reference sequence). There are 19 residues in the CDR3. The CDR3 loop reads CALWEVDWSQELGKKIKVF. The CDR3 nucleotides are TGTGCCTTGTGGGAGGTGGATTGGTCACAAGAGCTGGGCAAAAAAATCAAGGTATTT.

This clone was observed many times. Other nucleotide sequences from this sample produce the same CDR3. The chain links TRGV3 to TRGJP1. Losses at the gene ends were 0 bases for V and 0 bases for J; bases not matched to a gene: 4. CDR1 is VTNTFY, CDR2 YDVSTARD, per germline (reference sequence). The CDR3 consists of 16 residues. The CDR3 DNA reads TGTGCCACCTGGGACAGGCCTTATACCACTGGTTGGTTCAAGATATTT. It specifies CATWDRPYTTGWFKIF.

Remarks on this clone: This DNA's translation and the protein TCRdb lists, from a much larger clone, do not match at residue 7, likely due to a read error; the protein shown is translated from the DNA. Here the CDR3 DNA reads TGTGCCACCTGGGCCCCAGTTAAAGATTGGATCAAGACGTTT. As protein: CATWAPVKDWIKTF. The rearrangement uses TRGV4 and TRGJP2. TCRdb carries no J gene annotation; the J gene was assigned here by matching the DNA with germline. The CDR3 totals 14 residues. Trimming removed 5 bases from V and 8 bases from J; junction bases left unmatched: 11. Per the germline V gene, CDR1 is EGSTGY and CDR2 is YDSYTSSV.